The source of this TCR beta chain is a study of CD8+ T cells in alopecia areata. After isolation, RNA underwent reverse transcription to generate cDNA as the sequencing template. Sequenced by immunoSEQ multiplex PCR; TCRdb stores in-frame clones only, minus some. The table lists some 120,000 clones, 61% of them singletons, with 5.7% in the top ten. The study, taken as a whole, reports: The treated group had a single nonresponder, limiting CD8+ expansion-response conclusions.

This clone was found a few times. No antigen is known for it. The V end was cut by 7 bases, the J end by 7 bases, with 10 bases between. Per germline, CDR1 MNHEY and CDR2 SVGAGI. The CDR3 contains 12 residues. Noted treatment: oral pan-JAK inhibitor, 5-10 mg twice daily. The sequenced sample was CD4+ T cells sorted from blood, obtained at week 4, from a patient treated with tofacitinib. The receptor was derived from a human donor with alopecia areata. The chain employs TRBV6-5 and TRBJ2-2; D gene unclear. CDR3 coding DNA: TGTGCCAGCACCCCGTTCAGCGGGGAGCTGTTTTTT. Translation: CASTPFSGELFF.